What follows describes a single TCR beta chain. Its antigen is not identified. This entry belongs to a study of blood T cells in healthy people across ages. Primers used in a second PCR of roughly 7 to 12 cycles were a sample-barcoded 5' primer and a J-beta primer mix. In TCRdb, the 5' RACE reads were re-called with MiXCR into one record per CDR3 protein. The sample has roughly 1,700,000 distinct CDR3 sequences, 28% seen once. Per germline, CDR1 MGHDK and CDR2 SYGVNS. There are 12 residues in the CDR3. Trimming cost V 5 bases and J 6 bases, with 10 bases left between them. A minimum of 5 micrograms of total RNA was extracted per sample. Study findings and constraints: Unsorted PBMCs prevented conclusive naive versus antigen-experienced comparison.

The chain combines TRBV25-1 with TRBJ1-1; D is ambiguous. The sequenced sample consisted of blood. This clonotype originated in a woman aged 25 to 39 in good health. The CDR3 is CASSSSVPEAFF. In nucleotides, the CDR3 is TGTGCCAGCAGTTCGTCGGTACCTGAAGCTTTCTTT.